A single sample is the source of the 30 T cell receptor beta chains below, sequenced in a study of cytomegalovirus exposure and HLA in healthy donors. 60 Vbeta and 13 Jbeta primers were used in PCR. This table comes from immunoSEQ multiplex PCR, and its TCRdb copy is limited to in-frame clones, with some not included. Its table records over 120,000 clones. The source material was PBMCs. Source of these receptors: a male donor in good health and CMV-seronegative.

The chain joins TRBV4-2 to TRBJ1-1; D might be TRBD1 (5 bases). Per germline, CDR1 LGHNA and CDR2 YNFKEQ. The V and J ends lost 0 bases and 4 bases respectively, with 12 bases between them. The CDR3 covers 15 residues. The CDR3 sequence: CASSQDRSQGTEAFF. CDR3 DNA sequence: TGTGCCAGCAGCCAAGATCGCTCTCAGGGCACTGAAGCTTTCTTT.

V usage is TRBV19 and J usage is TRBJ2-7; 12 bases align to TRBD2. Germline V CDR1 and CDR2: LNHDA, SQIVND (reference sequence). The J segment lost 4 bases and the V segment lost 5 bases, leaving 6 bases of the junction unmatched. The CDR3 length is 15 residues. The CDR3 bases are TGTGCCAGTAGTGGACGGACTAGCGGGGTGTACGAGCAGTACTTC. Its translation is CASSGRTSGVYEQYF.

J is TRBJ1-6 and V is TRBV19, with 8 bases that match TRBD1. V shed 5 bases and J 10 bases; nucleotides not matched to a gene: 16. The V gene's germline CDR1 is LNHDA and CDR2 SQIVND (reference sequence). The CDR3 is 17 amino acids. CDR3 loop: CASSEWVSGGARSPLHF. The CDR3 DNA sequence: TGTGCCAGTAGTGAGTGGGTGTCAGGGGGCGCCAGGTCACCCCTCCACTTT.

The chain has TRBV6-5 and TRBJ1-6; perhaps TRBD1 as D (6 bases). The CDR3 runs 14 residues. Deletions cut 6 bases from V and 11 bases from J, with 17 bases between. Germline values: CDR1 MNHEY, CDR2 SVGAGI. CDR3 coding DNA: TGTGCCAGCAGGGACGGGACATTCGAGACACCCCTCCACTTT. As protein: CASRDGTFETPLHF.

The chain links TRBV7-8 to TRBJ1-4; D might be TRBD1 (5 bases). The ends were cut back, 8 bases at V and 8 bases at J, with 6 bases in the middle. The CDR3 length is 10 residues. Germline V lookup: CDR1 SGHVS, CDR2 FQNEAQ. CDR3 amino acids: CASGGEKLFF. Written as DNA, the CDR3 is TGTGCCAGCGGGGGGGAAAAACTGTTTTTT. Supplemented by reference TRBV7-8 and TRBJ1-4, the full variable domain reads GAGVSQSPRYKVAKRGQDVALRCDPISGHVSLFWYQQALGQGPEFLTYFQNEAQLDKSGLPSDRFFAERPEGSVSTLKIQRTQQEDSAVYLCASGGEKLFFGSGTQLSVL.

The chain couples TRBV6-1 to TRBJ2-7; possibly TRBD1 for D (6 bases). The CDR3 has 16 residues. V was clipped by 1 base and J by 3 bases, with 16 bases between them. The germline CDR1 and CDR2 sequences are MNHNS and SASEGT. The CDR3 DNA follows: TGTGCCAGCAGTGAAGAGGGACACCTAGTAAACTACGAGCAGTACTTC. Amino acids: CASSEEGHLVNYEQYF.

The J gene is TRBJ1-1, the V gene TRBV10-1, with TRBD1 as a possible D gene (6 bases). Trimming cost V 6 bases and J 4 bases, with 15 bases left between them. CDR1 and CDR2 from the germline V gene are WNHNN and SYGVQD (reference sequence). The CDR3 contains 14 residues. Here the CDR3 reads CASSQGSRITEAFF. In DNA, the CDR3 is TGCGCCAGCAGCCAGGGGTCTCGGATCACTGAAGCTTTCTTT.

The rearrangement links TRBV5-5 to TRBJ1-2, with TRBD1 matching 11 bases. The ends lost 4 bases at V and 8 bases at J; junction bases unmatched: 4. Germline assignment: CDR1 SGHKS and CDR2 YYEKEE (reference sequence). The CDR3 is 13 residues long. CDR3 coding DNA: TGTGCCAGCAGCGGGGGACAGGGGGAAGGCTACACCTTC. Translation: CASSGGQGEGYTF.

The chain recombines TRBV20-1 with TRBJ2-1; D remains ambiguous. The V gene lost 5 bases and the J gene lost 7 bases, with 9 bases spanning the gap. CDR3 length equals 11 residues. Per the germline V gene, CDR1 is DFQATT and CDR2 is SNEGSKA (reference sequence). The CDR3 DNA sequence: TGCAGTGCTCCCCGCCGGAATGAGCAGTTCTTC. Its translation: CSAPRRNEQFF.

This chain links TRBV9 with TRBJ1-1, with a possible D match to TRBD1 (6 bases). Trimming took 2 bases from V and 4 from J, leaving 12 bases between them. The germline gives CDR1 SGDLS, CDR2 YYNGEE. The CDR3 has 14 amino acids. The CDR3 reads CASSVNTGFTEAFF. The CDR3 DNA follows: TGTGCCAGCAGCGTGAATACAGGGTTCACTGAAGCTTTCTTT. The full variable domain, with the rest looked up from reference TRBV9 and TRBJ1-1, is DSGVTQTPKHLITATGQRVTLRCSPRSGDLSVYWYQQSLDQGLQFLIQYYNGEERAKGNILERFSAQQFPDLHSELNLSSLELGDSALYFCASSVNTGFTEAFFGQGTRLTVV.

This chain uses TRBV2 with TRBJ2-7; TRBD1 is a possible D gene (6 bases). From germline, CDR1 is SNHLY and CDR2 FYNNEI. There are 14 residues in the CDR3. V dropped 8 bases and J dropped 1 base, with 15 bases sitting between them. The CDR3 nucleotides read TGTGCCAGCGCGGACAGTCCATCATCCTACGAGCAGTACTTC. As protein: CASADSPSSYEQYF.

The CDR3 nucleotides read TGTGCCAGCAGTTTCGAAGGAGGTGGGAACACTGAAGCTTTCTTT. This translates into CASSFEGGGNTEAFF. J is TRBJ1-1 and V is TRBV6-6; D is ambiguous. Trimming stripped 4 bases from V and 1 base from J, with 13 bases between. The CDR3 totals 15 residues. Germline-derived CDR1 and CDR2 are MNHNY and SVGAGI (reference sequence).

The chain combines TRBV7-6 with TRBJ2-1; D gene unclear. V was pared by 2 bases and J by 8 bases, with 7 bases between. CDR3 size: 12 residues. CDR1 and CDR2 from the germline V gene are SGHVS and FNYEAQ. CDR3 loop: CASSLRDYEQFF. The CDR3 region has the DNA TGTGCCAGCAGCTTACGCGATTATGAGCAGTTCTTC.

V and J are TRBV5-6 and TRBJ2-7; unclear D gene. V was trimmed by 0 bases and J by 5 bases, leaving 9 bases between them. Germline values: CDR1 SGHDT, CDR2 YYEEEE. This CDR3 is built from 13 residues. CDR3 region: CASSLGRSHEQYF. For the CDR3, the DNA is TGTGCCAGCAGCTTGGGCAGGTCCCACGAGCAGTACTTC.

The CDR3 nucleotides read TGTGCCAGCAGTTCCCTACAGGGGGCAGGCGAGGGTGGCTACACCTTC. Its protein product is CASSSLQGAGEGGYTF. The rearrangement joins TRBV6-6 to TRBJ1-2; 9 positions match TRBD1. Losses at the gene ends were 4 bases for V and 7 bases for J; bases not matched to a gene: 13. Germline loops: CDR1 MNHNY, CDR2 SVGAGI (reference sequence). This CDR3 comprises 16 residues.

The rearrangement uses TRBV6-1 and TRBJ1-1; 7 bases map to TRBD1. The CDR3 is 15 amino acids. V trimming: 4 bases; J trimming: 4 bases; junction bases outside the gene matches: 9. Germline V gene data show CDR1 as MNHNS and CDR2 as SASEGT. The CDR3 reads CASSVETGRLTEAFF. The CDR3 nucleotides are TGTGCCAGCAGTGTTGAGACAGGGAGACTCACTGAAGCTTTCTTT.

The chain recombines TRBV9 with TRBJ1-2; the match to TRBD1 covers 9 bases. The CDR3 has 14 amino acids. The ends lost 5 bases at V and 8 bases at J; junction bases unmatched: 10. Germline CDR1 SGDLS, CDR2 YYNGEE. CDR3 DNA sequence: TGTGCCAGCAGTGTGGGGGGGACAGGGAGCGGCTACACCTTC. Residues: CASSVGGTGSGYTF.

The V call is TRBV29-1, the J call TRBJ2-1; TRBD2 agrees at 11 bases. V lost 8 bases and J lost 5; bases outside the gene matches: 11. The CDR3 is 15 residues long. The germline V gene has CDR1 SQVTM and CDR2 ANQGSEA. The CDR3 DNA follows: TGCAGCCACGAACTAGCGGGAGACTACAACAATGAGCAGTTCTTC. This translates into CSHELAGDYNNEQFF.

This chain joins TRBV5-6 and TRBJ2-7, with D perhaps TRBD1 (6 bases). Germline loops: CDR1 SGHDT, CDR2 YYEEEE. This CDR3 region has 16 residues. The germline V and J ends were trimmed by 4 bases and 2 bases, with 19 bases remaining between them. For the CDR3, the DNA is TGTGCCAGCAGCCCCAGACCGACAGGTTCACCCTACGAGCAGTACTTC. Translation: CASSPRPTGSPYEQYF. Full variable domain (outside the CDR3, taken from reference TRBV5-6 and TRBJ2-7): DAGVTQSPTHLIKTRGQQVTLRCSPKSGHDTVSWYQQALGQGPQFIFQYYEEEERQRGNFPDRFSGHQFPNYSSELNVNALLLGDSALYLCASSPRPTGSPYEQYFGPGTRLTVT.

This rearrangement joins TRBV2 to TRBJ2-7; 9 bases fit TRBD1. The V gene end was trimmed by 9 bases and the J gene end by 3 bases; junction bases not matched to a gene: 9. Germline assignment: CDR1 SNHLY and CDR2 FYNNEI. The CDR3 spans 14 residues. The chain's CDR3 is CARRFRDRDYEQYF. As DNA, the CDR3 is TGTGCCAGACGGTTCCGGGACAGGGACTACGAGCAGTACTTC.

The V and J genes are TRBV2 and TRBJ1-2; the match to TRBD1 covers 7 bases. Trimming at V came to 5 bases and at J to 2 bases, leaving 5 bases not matched to a gene. Germline CDR1 reads SNHLY; CDR2 reads FYNNEI. CDR3 length equals 14 residues. The CDR3: CASSLTGVNYGYTF. In nucleotides, the CDR3 is TGTGCCAGCAGTCTTACAGGGGTCAACTATGGCTACACCTTC.

The V call is TRBV25-1, the J call TRBJ2-1; tentatively, D is TRBD2 (5 bases). The CDR3 contains 17 residues. V lost 7 bases and J lost 4, with 23 bases in between. Germline V gene sequence: CDR1 MGHDK, CDR2 SYGVNS. CDR3 in DNA: TGTGCCAGCACCCCCTCGGAGGAAGCCGAGAGGTACAATGAGCAGTTCTTC. As protein: CASTPSEEAERYNEQFF.

This rearrangement joins TRBV30 to TRBJ1-1; no reliable D call. The CDR3 is made up of 12 amino acids. Trimming removed 8 bases at V and 1 base at J, with 11 bases between. Germline CDR1 is GTSNPN and CDR2 is SVGIG (reference sequence). The CDR3 spells CAGPGENTEAFF. DNA for the CDR3: TGTGCCGGACCCGGGGAGAACACTGAAGCTTTCTTT.

The DNA of the CDR3 is TGTGCCAGCAGTGTGGACAGTGGCGATACGCAGTATTTT. Its protein product is CASSVDSGDTQYF. The chain couples TRBV6-1 to TRBJ2-3; a weak D match, TRBD1 (6 bases). V was clipped by 4 bases and J by 6 bases, with 11 bases between them. Germline V gives CDR1 MNHNS, CDR2 SASEGT. This CDR3 is built from 13 residues.

The chain recombines TRBV5-1 with TRBJ1-4; perhaps TRBD1 as D (5 bases). This CDR3 comprises 16 residues. The germline V gene has CDR1 SGHRS and CDR2 YFSETQ. The V end was cut by 0 bases, the J end by 0 bases, with 9 bases between. Here the CDR3 DNA reads TGCGCCAGCAGCTTGGCCGGGGGGGCAACTAATGAAAAACTGTTTTTT. Amino acid sequence: CASSLAGGATNEKLFF.

The rearrangement links TRBV6-5 to TRBJ1-1, with TRBD1 as a possible D gene (6 bases). Germline V gene data show CDR1 as MNHEY and CDR2 as SVGAGI. The CDR3 contains 14 residues. Trimming cost V 6 bases and J 1 base, with 12 bases left between them. The CDR3 DNA reads TGTGCCAGCAGATTCCAGGGGTCGAACACTGAAGCTTTCTTT. It translates to CASRFQGSNTEAFF.

The chain joins TRBV23-1 to TRBJ2-7; D possibly corresponds to TRBD1 (6 bases). TRBV23-1 is given ORF status, its function remaining uncertain. The germline V and J ends were trimmed by 3 bases and 1 base, with 16 bases remaining between them. The length of the CDR3 is 16 residues. The CDR3 sequence: CASSHNRDPPSYEQYF. In nucleotides, the CDR3 is TGCGCCAGCAGTCACAACAGGGATCCGCCGTCCTACGAGCAGTACTTC.

This chain links TRBV4-2 with TRBJ2-1, with TRBD2 matching over 10 bases. CDR1 LGHNA and CDR2 YNFKEQ come from the germline V gene. This CDR3 has 18 amino acids. V trimming: 4 bases; J trimming: 1 base; junction bases outside the gene matches: 10. CDR3 nucleotide sequence: TGTGCCAGCAGCCTCCCTCACGGACTAGCGGATTCCTACAATGAGCAGTTCTTC. This encodes CASSLPHGLADSYNEQFF.

V gene TRBV11-3 combines with J gene TRBJ2-2; 9 nucleotides agree with TRBD2. Trimming removed 5 bases from V and 8 bases from J; junction bases left unmatched: 6. Per germline, CDR1 SGHNT and CDR2 YENEEA. The CDR3 runs to 14 residues. CDR3 sequence (DNA): TGTGCCAGCAGCAGGACTAGCGCCAGAGGGGAGCTGTTTTTT. It encodes CASSRTSARGELFF. Full variable domain (outside the CDR3, taken from reference TRBV11-3 and TRBJ2-2): EAGVVQSPRYKIIEKKQPVAFWCNPISGHNTLYWYLQNLGQGPELLIRYENEEAVDDSQLPKDRFSAERLKGVDSTLKIQPAELGDSAVYLCASSRTSARGELFFGEGSRLTVL.

V is TRBV5-5 and J is TRBJ1-2; D possibly corresponds to TRBD1 (6 bases). Germline V gene sequence: CDR1 SGHKS, CDR2 YYEKEE (reference sequence). V was shortened by 4 bases and J by 6 bases, with 28 bases between the two germline ends. The CDR3 is made up of 18 amino acids. CDR3 sequence: CASSRTQRITGKEDGYTF. Here the CDR3 DNA reads TGTGCCAGCAGCCGCACACAACGTATTACAGGGAAGGAGGATGGCTACACCTTC.